These 31 T cell receptor beta chains were sequenced from one sample in a study of blood T cell repertoires in COVID-19. Produced via immunoSEQ multiplex PCR; TCRdb's table is partial and in-frame only. The sample gives under 350,000 clones, around four fifths of which show up once; approximately 9% is in the top ten. The sample taken for sequencing was peripheral blood. These receptors were taken from a woman aged 45-65 years who had recovered from COVID-19.

The chain carries TRBV7-3 and TRBJ2-1; 9 positions match TRBD1. V lost 5 bases to trimming and J lost 0 bases; unmatched junction nucleotides: 2. CDR1 and CDR2 from the germline V gene are SGHTA and FQGTGA. The CDR3 is 15 amino acids. CDR3 region: CASSPTGGSYNEQFF. DNA for the CDR3: TGTGCCAGCAGCCCGACAGGGGGCTCCTACAATGAGCAGTTCTTC.

This clone appeared a few times. The V and J genes are TRBV5-4 and TRBJ2-2; TRBD2 agrees at 7 bases. The ends lost 2 bases at V and 6 bases at J; junction bases unmatched: 7. The germline V gene encodes CDR1 SGHNT and CDR2 YYREEE (reference sequence). This CDR3 has 15 residues. In DNA form, the CDR3 reads TGTGCCAGCAGCTTTGGTGGGAGGGGTGCCGGGGAGCTGTTTTTT. It specifies CASSFGGRGAGELFF.

This clone was detected only a few times. This chain uses TRBV2 with TRBJ1-1, with TRBD1 matching 8 bases. Per germline, CDR1 SNHLY and CDR2 FYNNEI. The CDR3 is 14 residues long. Losses at the gene ends were 6 bases for V and 3 bases for J; bases not matched to a gene: 6. CDR3 region: CASRPGGADTEAFF. The CDR3 DNA reads TGTGCCAGCAGGCCAGGGGGCGCGGACACTGAAGCTTTCTTT.

The chain uses TRBV30 and TRBJ2-1; TRBD2 matches 10 bases. V shed 3 bases and J 6 bases; nucleotides not matched to a gene: 8. The CDR3 sequence is 15 residues long. The V gene's germline CDR1 is GTSNPN and CDR2 SVGIG (reference sequence). The CDR3: CAWREPSGSLNEQFF. The CDR3 DNA sequence: TGTGCCTGGAGGGAACCTAGCGGGAGTCTCAATGAGCAGTTCTTC.

This sequence joins TRBV7-3 and TRBJ2-1; 7 bases fit TRBD1. The CDR3 extends over 15 amino acids. Germline V gene data show CDR1 as SGHTA and CDR2 as FQGTGA. Trimming took 4 bases from V and 8 from J; bases not matched to a gene: 11. CDR3 nucleotide sequence: TGTGCCAGCAGCTCCCTCAACAGGGGAACAGATGAGCAGTTCTTC. It is translated as CASSSLNRGTDEQFF.

The chain joins TRBV4-1 to TRBJ1-6, with TRBD1 matching over 7 bases. V trimming: 1 base; J trimming: 7 bases; junction bases outside the gene matches: 1. The CDR3 extends over 14 amino acids. Per the germline V gene, CDR1 is MGHRA and CDR2 is YSYEKL. This CDR3 is CASSQARGNSPLHF. CDR3 DNA sequence: TGCGCCAGCAGCCAAGCCAGGGGGAATTCACCCCTCCACTTT.

The V and J genes are TRBV7-3 and TRBJ2-7; no definite D call. Germline loops: CDR1 SGHTA, CDR2 FQGTGA. Trimming stripped 6 bases from V and 1 base from J, with 16 bases between. This CDR3 region has 15 residues. The CDR3 sequence is CASSSSGGGSYEQYF. CDR3 bases: TGTGCCAGCAGTTCGAGTGGTGGCGGATCCTACGAGCAGTACTTC.

This chain uses TRBV5-1 with TRBJ2-7, with D possibly being TRBD1 (5 bases). Trimming left V 5 bases short and J 4 bases short, with 13 bases between. CDR1 SGHRS and CDR2 YFSETQ come from the germline V gene. The CDR3 runs 13 residues. This CDR3 reads CASSRVREYEQYF. The CDR3 DNA reads TGCGCCAGCAGTCGGGTCAGGGAATACGAGCAGTACTTC.

V and J are TRBV28 and TRBJ1-3, with D possibly TRBD1 on 6 matching bases. The CDR3 runs to 11 residues. The germline V gene has CDR1 MDHEN and CDR2 SYDVKM. Deletions cut 10 bases from V and 9 bases from J, with 13 bases between. DNA for the CDR3: TGTGCCACCCACGGACAGTCCACCATATATTTT. Translation: CATHGQSTIYF.

The chain employs TRBV5-6 and TRBJ1-4; the D gene is possibly TRBD1 (5 bases). Germline loops: CDR1 SGHDT, CDR2 YYEEEE. The CDR3 is 14 amino acids. With 1 base removed from V and 7 bases from J, the gap between germline ends came to 11 bases. This CDR3 reads CASSLRGSGEKLFF. The CDR3 DNA follows: TGTGCCAGCAGCTTGCGGGGGAGCGGTGAAAAACTGTTTTTT.

The V gene is TRBV6-6, the J gene TRBJ2-7; 7 bases are a match to TRBD1. The germline V gene encodes CDR1 MNHNY and CDR2 SVGAGI (reference sequence). The CDR3 loop spans 16 amino acids. J gave up 2 bases and V 1 base, and 8 bases lay outside the gene matches. The CDR3 reads CASSYYRGVGTYEQYF. The DNA of the CDR3 is TGTGCCAGCAGTTACTACAGGGGAGTCGGGACCTACGAGCAGTACTTC.

V gene TRBV28 combines with J gene TRBJ2-7, with TRBD1 identical over 8 bases. The CDR3 totals 15 residues. The germline gives CDR1 MDHEN, CDR2 SYDVKM. Trimming at V came to 4 bases and at J to 0 bases, leaving 5 bases not matched to a gene. Here the CDR3 DNA reads TGTGCCAGCAGTTCCCAGGGGGCTAGCTCCTACGAGCAGTACTTC. As protein: CASSSQGASSYEQYF.

The chain has TRBV28 and TRBJ2-1, with TRBD1 matching over 10 bases. The CDR3 spans 14 residues. Trimming took 3 bases from V and 8 from J; bases not matched to a gene: 4. Germline V gene sequence: CDR1 MDHEN, CDR2 SYDVKM. The DNA for the CDR3 is TGTGCCAGCAGTTTGCGGGACAGGGGCGATGAGCAGTTCTTC. It yields the protein CASSLRDRGDEQFF.

The chain has TRBV4-1 and TRBJ1-6, with D perhaps TRBD1 (5 bases). This CDR3 region has 17 residues. Trimming stripped 1 base from V and 7 bases from J, with 17 bases between. In germline, CDR1 is MGHRA, CDR2 YSYEKL. CDR3 sequence: CASSQVDTLTQNSPLHF. In nucleotides, the CDR3 is TGCGCCAGCAGCCAAGTGGACACGCTAACCCAAAATTCACCCCTCCACTTT.

This sequence joins TRBV27 and TRBJ1-2, with 7 positions matching TRBD1. The trim removed 5 bases at V and 5 bases at J, leaving 11 bases unmatched. Germline lookup yields CDR1 MNHEY and CDR2 SMNVEV (reference sequence). CDR3 length equals 15 residues. CDR3 DNA: TGTGCCAGCAGTCCGCTACTCCGGGGACAGTATGGCTACACCTTC. Protein sequence: CASSPLLRGQYGYTF.

CDR3 loop: CASSIDRENTQYF. The CDR3 bases are TGTGCCAGCAGTATCGACAGGGAGAATACGCAGTATTTT. V is TRBV2 and J is TRBJ2-3, with 7 bases matching TRBD1. The CDR3 sequence is 13 residues long. CDR1 and CDR2 from the germline V gene are SNHLY and FYNNEI. V lost 5 bases to trimming and J lost 7 bases; unmatched junction nucleotides: 6. Complete variable domain (other parts from reference TRBV2 and TRBJ2-3): EPEVTQTPSHQVTQMGQEVILRCVPISNHLYFYWYRQILGQKVEFLVSFYNNEISEKSEIFDDQFSVERPDGSNFTLKIRSTKLEDSAMYFCASSIDRENTQYFGPGTRLTVL.

The chain recombines TRBV5-1 with TRBJ2-7, with 7 bases that match TRBD1. V lost 0 bases and J lost 7; bases outside the gene matches: 25. Germline CDR1 SGHRS, CDR2 YFSETQ. CDR3 length: 20 amino acids. The CDR3 nucleotides read TGCGCCAGCAGCTTGGCTCCTTCGACAGGGCTTCTACCTTCAACGGGAGAGCAGTACTTC. It codes for CASSLAPSTGLLPSTGEQYF.

This chain connects TRBV15 to TRBJ1-1; perhaps TRBD1 as D (5 bases). The CDR3 totals 15 residues. Trimming took off 6 bases at V and 1 base at J, with 15 bases between the two ends. CDR1 and CDR2 from the germline V gene are LNHNV and YYDKDF (reference sequence). The CDR3 region has the DNA TGTGCCACCAGAGAAGAAGGGGTTGGGAACACTGAAGCTTTCTTT. This gives the protein CATREEGVGNTEAFF. Using reference TRBV15 and TRBJ1-1 for the parts outside the CDR3, the full variable domain is DAMVIQNPRYQVTQFGKPVTLSCSQTLNHNVMYWYQQKSSQAPKLLFHYYDKDFNNEADTPDNFQSRRPNTSFCFLDIRSPGLGDTAMYLCATREEGVGNTEAFFGQGTRLTVV.

CDR3 in DNA: TGTGCCAGCAGCTTCAGCGGGGGGGGAGTTTACAATGAGCAGTTCTTC. Protein sequence: CASSFSGGGVYNEQFF. The chain links TRBV3-1 (or the pseudogene TRBV3-2) to TRBJ2-1; 10 bases are shared with TRBD2. Germline values: CDR1 LGHDT, CDR2 YNNKEL (reference sequence). This CDR3 has 16 residues. V lost 5 bases, J lost 4 bases, and 8 bases stayed unmatched.

The chain employs TRBV28 and TRBJ2-7, with D possibly TRBD1 on 6 matching bases. V lost 5 bases to trimming and J lost 3 bases, with 17 bases between them. The CDR3 is made up of 15 amino acids. CDR1 is MDHEN and CDR2 is SYDVKM in the germline V gene. This chain's CDR3 is CASSPGLGAVYEQYF. The CDR3 DNA follows: TGTGCCAGCAGTCCCGGGTTGGGGGCGGTCTACGAGCAGTACTTC.

The chain has TRBV28 and TRBJ2-7; TRBD1 aligns across 7 bases. Germline trimming cut 6 bases from V and 5 bases from J; bases unmatched to any gene: 7. The CDR3 totals 13 residues. Germline-derived CDR1 and CDR2 are MDHEN and SYDVKM. The CDR3 region is CASRKTGSHEQYF. CDR3 bases: TGTGCCAGCAGAAAGACAGGGTCCCACGAGCAGTACTTC.

V and J are TRBV23-1 and TRBJ2-1; TRBD2 agrees at 8 bases. TRBV23-1 is annotated as an ORF whose role is uncertain. The CDR3 contains 15 residues. The ends lost 6 bases at V and 7 bases at J; junction bases unmatched: 11. CDR3 region: CASSPPRRGANEQFF. The CDR3 nucleotides read TGCGCCAGCAGCCCCCCGCGGCGGGGGGCGAATGAGCAGTTCTTC.

V is TRBV24-1 and J is TRBJ1-5; D is unresolved. The CDR3 runs 12 residues. Per the germline V gene, CDR1 is KGHDR and CDR2 is SFDVKD. V dropped 6 bases and J dropped 6 bases, with 8 bases sitting between them. CDR3 bases: TGTGCCACCAGTACGAGCGGTCAGCCCCAGCATTTT. Protein: CATSTSGQPQHF.

The CDR3 DNA reads as TGTGCCTGGAGTGGGAACACAGGGGCCCACACTGAAGCTTTCTTT. It is translated as CAWSGNTGAHTEAFF. The rearrangement joins TRBV30 to TRBJ1-1, with TRBD1 identical over 7 bases. CDR1 is GTSNPN and CDR2 is SVGIG in the germline V gene (reference sequence). The ends lost 1 base at V and 3 bases at J; junction bases unmatched: 8. This CDR3 comprises 15 residues.

This chain links TRBV7-9 with TRBJ1-6; no firm D call. V was clipped by 1 base and J by 3 bases, with 7 bases between them. Germline V lookup: CDR1 SEHNR, CDR2 FQNEAQ (reference sequence). This CDR3 has 15 residues. The CDR3 loop is CASSLVGDYNSPLHF. The CDR3 DNA reads TGTGCCAGCAGCTTAGTCGGAGACTATAATTCACCCCTCCACTTT. Supplemented by reference TRBV7-9 and TRBJ1-6, the full variable domain reads DTGVSQNPRHKITKRGQNVTFRCDPISEHNRLYWYRQTLGQGPEFLTYFQNEAQLEKSRLLSDRFSAERPKGSFSTLEIQRTEQGDSAMYLCASSLVGDYNSPLHFGNGTRLTVT.

As to this clone: The same CDR3 can be traced to other DNA sequences in this sample. The chain's CDR3 is CASSLVAASSYEQYF. In nucleotides, the CDR3 is TGTGCCAGCAGCTTAGTGGCGGCCTCGTCCTACGAGCAGTACTTC. This chain connects TRBV7-2 to TRBJ2-7, with no clear D. V was clipped by 1 base and J by 1 base, with 11 bases between them. Germline values: CDR1 SGHTA, CDR2 FQGNSA. The CDR3 contains 15 residues.

V usage is TRBV6-5 and J usage is TRBJ1-5; 7 positions match TRBD1. The CDR3 is 13 amino acids. Trimming cost V 10 bases and J 6 bases; bases outside gene matches: 9. Germline CDR1 reads MNHEY; CDR2 reads SVGAGI. CDR3 region: CAIQQGLGQPQHF. In DNA, the CDR3 is TGTGCCATCCAACAGGGGTTGGGTCAGCCCCAGCATTTT.

The V call is TRBV12-3 or TRBV12-4, the J call TRBJ2-3; the D is unclear. The CDR3 length is 13 residues. V was trimmed by 3 bases and J by 6 bases, leaving 10 bases between them. The DNA for the CDR3 is TGTGCCAGCAGTTTTGAGAATCGGGATACGCAGTATTTT. Its protein is CASSFENRDTQYF.

At least ten counts were recorded for this clone. The V and J genes are TRBV6-1 and TRBJ2-5, with 7 bases aligning to TRBD2. J was trimmed by 2 bases and V by 2 bases; bases with no gene match: 5. The V gene's germline CDR1 is MNHNS and CDR2 SASEGT. The CDR3 totals 15 residues. The DNA for the CDR3 is TGTGCCAGCAGTGAAATGGCGGGGGAACAAGAGACCCAGTACTTC. Translated, it gives CASSEMAGEQETQYF.

V is TRBV19 and J is TRBJ2-6; 9 positions match TRBD1. The CDR3 sequence is 16 residues long. With 10 bases clipped from V and 2 bases from J, the junction kept 9 bases outside the gene matches. Per the germline V gene, CDR1 is LNHDA and CDR2 is SQIVND (reference sequence). The DNA for the CDR3 is TGTGCCACGACGCGGGACAGGGCCACTGGGGCCAACGTCCTGACTTTC. This sequence encodes CATTRDRATGANVLTF.

CDR3 bases: TGTGCCAGCAGTTGGTTCCAGGCGGGAGACAATGAGCAGTTCTTC. Protein product: CASSWFQAGDNEQFF. V gene TRBV6-2 or TRBV6-3 combines with J gene TRBJ2-1; the match to TRBD2 covers 7 bases. Germline CDR1 is MNHEY and CDR2 is SVGEGT. The J segment lost 5 bases and the V segment lost 4 bases, leaving 8 bases of the junction unmatched. The CDR3 consists of 15 residues.